This TCR beta chain is from a study of blood T cell repertoires in COVID-19 (dated by TCRdb to about 2020). A note on the overall study: Collaborator samples came from the United States, Italy and Spain and covered acute and convalescent phases of COVID-19. The prospective study material was composed of cDNA or gDNA derived from T cells, B-cell-depleted T cells, or PBMCs. The dataset comprised deeply sampled blood TCRbeta repertoires from subjects exposed to, actively infected with, or recovered from COVID-19. The repertoires were made available in a free public database intended to serve as a resource for research on the immune response to SARS-CoV-2. Samples were obtained from the ongoing ImmuneRACE study (first 160 participants) and from 1,254 subjects provided by 6 global collaborators. Sample metadata almost always included a de-identified subject ID, COVID-19 status, age in years and sex. Where available, HLA class I and class II types were obtained from metadata supplied by the sample provider rather than from assay-based typing. Results the study describes overall, beyond this receptor: The amount of clinical and demographic metadata varied by source and participant and was provided uncurated.

Whole blood was collected in K2EDTA tubes by collaborating institutions according to the institutions' own protocols. For TCRbeta analysis, collaborator samples were shipped as frozen whole blood, as isolated PBMCs, or as DNA extracted from either sample type. After removal of 4 bases from V and 2 bases from J, the junction retains 2 bases not matched to a gene. According to the germline V gene, CDR1 reads SNHLY and CDR2 reads FYNNEI. The CDR3 covers 14 residues, taking in both the cysteine and the phenylalanine. Solely the CDR3 DNA is kept, with 42 bases framed from the first base. Of note for this clone: Its antigen is unknown. Base qualities are missing; no much larger clone stands one base away.

TCRbeta CDR3 regions were amplified from genomic DNA using the immunoSEQ Assay, a bias-controlled multiplex PCR. On the authors' methods: The number of nucleated cells in each sample was estimated by amplification of reference gene primers within the assay. Sequence reads were collapsed and filtered to measure the absolute abundance of every unique TCRbeta CDR3 rearrangement. Productive Simpson clonality was computed per sample as the square root of Simpson's diversity index over productive rearrangements. TCRdb re-hosts the immuneACCESS table, in-frame sequences only. Its copies lack some clones; in the studies checked, an unresolved V gene accounts for under half of them, and the cause for the rest is not known. That table furnishes V, J and clone size, whereas the DNA furnished D and trimming. Within this sample are 75,000 or so clones, with roughly 78% of them counted one time only. The ten biggest clones cover about 10% of the sample.

The chain links TRBV2 with TRBJ2-1; TRBD1 agrees with 7 junctional bases. The sample was peripheral blood. The sequence came from a man in his sixties with acute or convalescent COVID-19. The DNA reads as follows: TGTGCCAGCAGTGTCCAGGGGGCCTACAATGAGCAGTTCTTC. Translated, it gives CASSVQGAYNEQFF.